Sequencing of this T cell receptor (beta chain) was carried out in a study of vaccination effects on CD4 cells after COVID-19. As for the study in general: Relative to the second dose, post-vaccine samples were obtained a median of 72 days later. Study conclusions and caveats: Of the vaccine-induced clones from healthy vaccinees, merely 1 of 255 recognized common cold coronaviruses as well.

Expansion with viral peptide pools was applied to antigen-specific CD4+ T cells by the ViraFEST assay prior to sequencing. A roughly 10-day culture period preceded the isolation of CD4+ T cells. Subjects were given two BNT162b2 or mRNA-1273 vaccine doses. The authors replaced half the medium with IL-2 medium on days 3 and 7. The method was immunoSEQ multiplex PCR; TCRdb's version includes in-frame clones alone and lacks a portion of them. The table has 28,000 or so clones, around 70% seen once. This clone showed up just a few times. Its antigen is not known. The receptor was isolated from a human donor who received a COVID-19 vaccine. The material was CD4+ T cells from PBMCs cultured with HCoV-NL63 spike peptides, obtained after COVID-19 vaccination.

The CDR3 reads CASSGNRGDYGYTF. The CDR3 DNA sequence: TGTGCCAGCAGCGGAAACAGGGGAGACTATGGCTACACCTTC. The chain joins TRBV5-4 to TRBJ1-2; 7 bases are shared with TRBD1. Trimming took 4 bases from V and 3 from J; bases not matched to a gene: 6. The CDR3 consists of 14 residues. In germline, CDR1 is SGHNT, CDR2 YYREEE (reference sequence).